Listed here is a single T cell receptor beta chain. The antigen is unknown. Method: immunoSEQ multiplex PCR; TCRdb's copy keeps in-frame clones and lacks some. Altogether roughly 81,000 clones are present, about 87% being singletons, with the ten largest covering 15% to 20%. This record comes from a study of T cell responses to AZD1222 COVID-19 vaccine. At the level of the study: Analysis merged second doses at about 4 or about 12 weeks.

Study findings and constraints: The reported proportion of spike-specific TCRs targeting unmutated variant regions was nearly half.

The TCR comes from an adult in good health. Sequenced here: peripheral blood, sampled on day 0 of AZD1222 vaccination.

The CDR3 loop reads CASSLYPRTQSSYEQYF. The CDR3 region has the DNA TGTGCCAGCAGTTTATACCCACGGACTCAGAGCTCCTACGAGCAGTACTTC. The chain employs TRBV28 and TRBJ2-7; tentative D call: TRBD2 (5 bases). This CDR3 region has 17 residues. The germline V gene has CDR1 MDHEN and CDR2 SYDVKM. V was clipped by 1 base and J by 0 bases, with 16 bases between them. Using reference TRBV28 and TRBJ2-7 for the parts outside the CDR3, the full variable domain is DVKVTQSSRYLVKRTGEKVFLECVQDMDHENMFWYRQDPGLGLRLIYFSYDVKMKEKGDIPEGYSVSREKKERFSLILESASTNQTSMYLCASSLYPRTQSSYEQYFGPGTRLTVT.